Below, 27 T cell receptor beta chains from the same sample are listed, as sequenced in a study of blood T cell repertoires in COVID-19. Libraries were prepared by immunoSEQ multiplex PCR; TCRdb keeps only in-frame clonotypes and omits some of them. The sample yields 60,000 to 70,000 clones, roughly 91% seen once. Material for sequencing was PBMCs or T cells enriched from blood (not recorded which). The origin of the receptors is a woman aged 40 to 50 who had recovered from COVID-19.

V and J are TRBV24-1 and TRBJ2-7, with 11 positions matching TRBD1. Germline CDR1 is KGHDR and CDR2 is SFDVKD. V was pared by 0 bases and J by 5 bases, with 5 bases of the junction left unmatched. This CDR3 is 16 amino acids long. The CDR3 region is CATSDLQRTGGHEQYF. The CDR3 bases are TGTGCCACCAGTGATTTGCAGAGGACAGGGGGCCACGAGCAGTACTTC.

V gene TRBV28 combines with J gene TRBJ1-2; D not resolved. The germline CDR1 and CDR2 sequences are MDHEN and SYDVKM. This CDR3 comprises 13 residues. The V end lost 8 bases, the J end lost 2 bases, and 12 bases lay between the germline ends. CDR3 protein: CASEVEGNYGYTF. In DNA form, the CDR3 reads TGTGCCAGCGAAGTTGAGGGCAACTATGGCTACACCTTC.

This sequence joins TRBV2 and TRBJ1-4; 12 bases are shared with TRBD1. Germline V gene sequence: CDR1 SNHLY, CDR2 FYNNEI. With 5 bases clipped from V and 10 bases from J, the junction kept 5 bases outside the gene matches. This CDR3 region has 14 residues. The CDR3 protein is CASSRGQGAPKLFF. The CDR3 DNA follows: TGTGCCAGCAGTCGGGGACAGGGGGCTCCAAAACTGTTTTTT.

The chain has TRBV29-1 and TRBJ2-5, with TRBD2 as a possible D gene (6 bases). V lost 4 bases and J lost 4, with 16 bases in between. The CDR3 runs to 14 residues. Germline lookup yields CDR1 SQVTM and CDR2 ANQGSEA. The CDR3 nucleotides are TGCAGCGTTGGAAACCTTGGGGGGAGAGAGACCCAGTACTTC. Protein product: CSVGNLGGRETQYF.

This chain links TRBV19 with TRBJ1-1, with D unresolved. The V gene's germline CDR1 is LNHDA and CDR2 SQIVND (reference sequence). This CDR3 spans 14 amino acids. V dropped 5 bases and J dropped 2 bases, with 12 bases sitting between them. In DNA form, the CDR3 reads TGTGCCAGTAGTTTGCACGGGAGAAACACTGAAGCTTTCTTT. It is translated as CASSLHGRNTEAFF.

This chain connects TRBV6-1 to TRBJ2-5; TRBD2 aligns across 9 bases. The CDR3 totals 15 residues. V gave up 2 bases and J gave up 5 bases; unmatched junction bases: 6. CDR1 MNHNS and CDR2 SASEGT come from the germline V gene. Here the CDR3 reads CASSESSGEYETQYF. CDR3 in DNA: TGTGCCAGCAGTGAATCTAGCGGGGAATATGAGACCCAGTACTTC.

The chain joins TRBV29-1 to TRBJ1-1; a weak D match, TRBD1 (5 bases). Per germline, CDR1 SQVTM and CDR2 ANQGSEA. Deletions cut 4 bases from V and 3 bases from J, with 12 bases between. The CDR3 is 13 amino acids. The DNA for the CDR3 is TGCAGCGTTGCGGGGGGTAGGGACACTGAAGCTTTCTTT. Its translation is CSVAGGRDTEAFF.

The table lists this clone with a count of one. V usage is TRBV20-1 and J usage is TRBJ1-5, with TRBD1 as a possible D gene (5 bases). CDR1 is DFQATT and CDR2 is SNEGSKA in the germline V gene (reference sequence). The CDR3 spans 17 residues. V was cut by 3 bases and J by 1 base, with 19 bases left in between. CDR3 sequence reads: CSASIGRQGGSNQPQHF. The CDR3 DNA reads TGCAGTGCTAGTATTGGGCGCCAGGGTGGGAGCAATCAGCCCCAGCATTTT.

The chain is built from TRBV3-1 (or the pseudogene TRBV3-2) and TRBJ2-6, with 8 bases identical to TRBD1. This CDR3 is 14 amino acids long. Germline V CDR1 and CDR2: LGHDT, YNNKEL (reference sequence). J gave up 12 bases and V 6 bases, and 10 bases lay outside the gene matches. CDR3 protein: CASRDRGGRSVLTF. The CDR3 DNA follows: TGTGCCAGCAGAGACAGGGGAGGCCGGAGCGTCCTGACTTTC.

This sequence joins TRBV6-5 and TRBJ1-2; 9 nucleotides match TRBD1. Germline assignment: CDR1 MNHEY and CDR2 SVGAGI. The CDR3 extends over 15 amino acids. V lost 6 bases to trimming and J lost 7 bases; unmatched junction nucleotides: 12. The CDR3: CASRGPGQGRSGYTF. The CDR3 nucleotides are TGTGCCAGCAGGGGCCCGGGACAGGGAAGATCTGGCTACACCTTC.

V is TRBV7-9 and J is TRBJ2-2; D not resolved. Per germline, CDR1 SEHNR and CDR2 FQNEAQ (reference sequence). This CDR3 contains 13 residues. Trimming took 11 bases from V and 5 from J, leaving 15 bases between them. In DNA form, the CDR3 reads TGTGCCTTTCCACATCGAAATACCGGGGAGCTGTTTTTT. It is translated as CAFPHRNTGELFF.

The chain has TRBV3-1 (or the pseudogene TRBV3-2) and TRBJ1-5; no clear D gene. V lost 0 bases and J lost 6, with 12 bases in between. Germline CDR1 and CDR2: LGHDT and YNNKEL (reference sequence). This CDR3 comprises 15 residues. The CDR3 is CASSQDHRGGQPQHF. The CDR3 nucleotides are TGTGCCAGCAGCCAAGATCACCGGGGAGGTCAGCCCCAGCATTTT.

V gene TRBV3-1 (or the pseudogene TRBV3-2) combines with J gene TRBJ2-7, with TRBD2 matching 8 bases. Germline CDR1 reads LGHDT; CDR2 reads YNNKEL (reference sequence). Unmatched junction bases numbered 10, after V lost 0 bases and J lost 0 bases. The CDR3 runs 18 residues. The CDR3 bases are TGTGCCAGCAGCCAAGATTCGGCGGGGGGATCGAGCTCCTACGAGCAGTACTTC. It translates to CASSQDSAGGSSSYEQYF.

The CDR3 is CASSTGQATDTQYF. CDR3 bases: TGCGCCAGCAGCACCGGACAGGCGACAGATACGCAGTATTTT. The gene calls are TRBV5-1 and TRBJ2-3, with 7 nucleotides matching TRBD1. The germline gives CDR1 SGHRS, CDR2 YFSETQ. The CDR3 loop spans 14 amino acids. The V and J ends lost 4 bases and 3 bases, in that order; junction bases with no gene match: 5.

The chain has TRBV6-1 and TRBJ2-2; tentatively, D is TRBD1 (6 bases). Germline assignment: CDR1 MNHNS and CDR2 SASEGT. Trimming took 2 bases from V and 7 from J, leaving 14 bases between them. This CDR3 region has 15 residues. In nucleotides, the CDR3 is TGTGCCAGCAGTGAACCAGGGGAACTCGACGGGGAGCTGTTTTTT. Translated: CASSEPGELDGELFF.

The gene calls are TRBV9 and TRBJ1-3; 7 positions agree with TRBD1. Looked up from germline, CDR1 is SGDLS and CDR2 is YYNGEE. The V segment lost 0 bases and the J segment 1 base; nucleotides outside the gene matches: 16. The CDR3 has 20 amino acids. In nucleotides, the CDR3 is TGTGCCAGCAGCGTAGGCCCCGCGATTCTTCGGACAGGATCTGGAAACACCATATATTTT. Translated: CASSVGPAILRTGSGNTIYF.

In its sample, this clone was seen once. The V gene is TRBV28, the J gene TRBJ1-5; 11 bases map to TRBD1. The junction had 6 bases not matched to a gene; V was cut back by 5 bases and J by 3 bases. From germline, CDR1 is MDHEN and CDR2 SYDVKM. The CDR3 extends over 16 amino acids. DNA of the CDR3: TGTGCCAGCAGTCGGGACAGGGGGTCGGTCAATCAGCCCCAGCATTTT. This sequence encodes CASSRDRGSVNQPQHF.

The sample holds one count of this clone. The chain uses TRBV18 and TRBJ1-5; 9 bases are a match to TRBD1. The V gene's germline CDR1 is KGHSH and CDR2 LQKENI. CDR3 length: 16 amino acids. The V and J ends lost 0 bases and 3 bases, in that order; junction bases with no gene match: 3. This chain's CDR3 is CASSPPGTGNNQPQHF. The CDR3 nucleotides read TGTGCCAGCTCACCACCCGGGACAGGGAACAATCAGCCCCAGCATTTT.

This clone was recorded only once. The rearrangement uses TRBV29-1 and TRBJ1-2; the match to TRBD1 covers 10 bases. V shed 2 bases, J shed 4 bases, and the junction held 7 bases outside the gene matches. The CDR3 runs 15 residues. Germline CDR1 SQVTM, CDR2 ANQGSEA. The CDR3 DNA reads TGCAGCGTTGAACCACCGGGACAGGGGACCTATGGCTACACCTTC. Protein: CSVEPPGQGTYGYTF.

The rearrangement uses TRBV19 and TRBJ2-1; 16 nucleotides align to TRBD2. The germline CDR1 and CDR2 sequences are LNHDA and SQIVND (reference sequence). The J segment lost 1 base and the V segment lost 11 bases, leaving 11 bases of the junction unmatched. The CDR3 has 18 amino acids. CDR3 sequence (DNA): TGTGCCGGCGTACCGGGACTAGCGGGGGGGCAATCCTACAATGAGCAGTTCTTC. It yields the protein CAGVPGLAGGQSYNEQFF.

This clone was observed a handful of times. This chain connects TRBV18 to TRBJ1-1, with D possibly TRBD1 on 5 matching bases. Germline V gives CDR1 KGHSH, CDR2 LQKENI. Trimming removed 3 bases from V and 4 bases from J, with 12 bases in between. The length of the CDR3 is 14 residues. In DNA form, the CDR3 reads TGTGCCAGCTCACCGTCTCAGGGATCCACTGAAGCTTTCTTT. Its protein is CASSPSQGSTEAFF.

This chain uses TRBV4-2 with TRBJ1-3, with TRBD1 identical over 7 bases. Germline V gene data show CDR1 as LGHNA and CDR2 as YNFKEQ. V shed 3 bases and J 0 bases; nucleotides not matched to a gene: 2. The CDR3 totals 15 residues. DNA for the CDR3: TGTGCCAGCAGCCAGCGACAGGGCTCTGGAAACACCATATATTTT. The encoded protein is CASSQRQGSGNTIYF.

CDR3 sequence: CASSEAGTGSYRSNQPQHF. As DNA, the CDR3 is TGTGCCAGCAGTGAAGCGGGGACAGGTTCCTATCGAAGCAATCAGCCCCAGCATTTT. The genes are TRBV6-1 and TRBJ1-5, with TRBD1 identical over 8 bases. From germline, CDR1 is MNHNS and CDR2 SASEGT. The junction had 11 bases not matched to a gene; V was cut back by 0 bases and J by 1 base. This CDR3 has 19 amino acids.

In this sample, this clone turned up a few times. The chain links TRBV5-1 to TRBJ1-1, with 8 nucleotides matching TRBD1. The CDR3 consists of 16 residues. Looked up from germline, CDR1 is SGHRS and CDR2 is YFSETQ. With 2 bases clipped from V and 5 bases from J, the junction kept 11 bases outside the gene matches. The CDR3: CASSLLQGQGGTEAFF. The CDR3 DNA is TGCGCCAGCAGCTTACTCCAAGGACAGGGAGGGACTGAAGCTTTCTTT.

The chain is built from TRBV3-1 (or the pseudogene TRBV3-2) and TRBJ1-5; tentatively, D is TRBD1 (6 bases). The CDR3 consists of 14 residues. CDR1 is LGHDT, CDR2 YNNKEL, per germline (reference sequence). The V and J ends lost 3 bases and 3 bases respectively, with 9 bases between them. CDR3 sequence (DNA): TGTGCCAGCAGCCAGACAGGAATCAATCAGCCCCAGCATTTT. Protein sequence: CASSQTGINQPQHF.

The genes are TRBV9 and TRBJ2-2, with D unclear. The germline V gene has CDR1 SGDLS and CDR2 YYNGEE. This CDR3 is built from 16 residues. Deletions cut 3 bases from V and 0 bases from J, with 12 bases between. The CDR3 region has the DNA TGTGCCAGCAGCGGCCAACACACCACGAACACCGGGGAGCTGTTTTTT. It translates to CASSGQHTTNTGELFF.

The chain uses TRBV6-6 and TRBJ2-7; 8 nucleotides match TRBD1. V was pared by 6 bases and J by 3 bases, with 25 bases of the junction left unmatched. The CDR3 runs 20 residues. From germline, CDR1 is MNHNY and CDR2 SVGAGI (reference sequence). CDR3 sequence: CASSINPGTGKTWGFYEQYF. The CDR3, as DNA: TGTGCCAGCAGCATAAACCCCGGGACAGGTAAAACTTGGGGATTCTACGAGCAGTACTTC.